The entry below gives a single T cell receptor (beta chain) sequence along with its context. Its matching antigen is unknown. Trimming took 8 bases from V and 1 from J; bases not matched to a gene: 10. CDR1 and CDR2 from the germline V gene are SNHLY and FYNNEI. CDR3 length: 15 residues. The treatment: approximately nine-day PBMC culture with coronavirus spike peptide pools or control peptides (ViraFEST assay). The source of the sample is a study of vaccination and CD4 T cells after COVID-19. The Oncomine TCR Beta short-read assay sequenced DNA from cultured CD4+ T cells. TCRdb itself ran the PCR reads through MiXCR, one entry per CDR3 protein. Of tens of thousands of distinct CDR3 sequences in the sample, approximately 61% were seen once.

Material: CD4+ T cells from blood, cultured in vitro. The chain has TRBV2 and TRBJ1-1; 7 bases align to TRBD1. The clonotype originates from a human donor who had recovered from COVID-19. The CDR3 here is CASGGLQGRNTEAFF. CDR3 sequence (DNA): TGTGCCAGCGGGGGTTTACAGGGGAGGAACACTGAAGCTTTCTTT. The whole variable domain, remainder taken from reference TRBV2 and TRBJ1-1, is EPEVTQTPSHQVTQMGQEVILRCVPISNHLYFYWYRQILGQKVEFLVSFYNNEISEKSEIFDDQFSVERPDGSNFTLKIRSTKLEDSAMYFCASGGLQGRNTEAFFGQGTRLTVV.